A single sample is the source of the 27 T cell receptor beta chains below, sequenced in a study of cytomegalovirus exposure and HLA in healthy donors. The PCR used 60 Vbeta and 13 Jbeta primers. TCRdb keeps only in-frame clones here, not all; method: immunoSEQ multiplex PCR. The sample lists about 130,000 clones, about 79% occurring once. Input material: PBMCs. These receptor sequences come from a woman aged 18-29 years in good health and CMV-seropositive.

The V call is TRBV10-1, the J call TRBJ1-2; 9 bases are shared with TRBD1. The V gene's germline CDR1 is WNHNN and CDR2 SYGVQD (reference sequence). Trimming removed 6 bases from V and 5 bases from J; junction bases left unmatched: 16. The CDR3 extends over 17 amino acids. The CDR3: CASSDTKLGQGWYGYTF. The DNA of the CDR3 is TGCGCCAGCAGCGACACTAAACTTGGACAGGGGTGGTATGGCTACACCTTC.

The chain has TRBV5-1 and TRBJ2-2, with 7 bases lining up with TRBD1. The CDR3 covers 13 residues. V was clipped by 3 bases and J by 6 bases; unmatched bases: 2. Germline-derived CDR1 and CDR2 are SGHRS and YFSETQ. Here the CDR3 DNA reads TGCGCCAGCAGCTACGGACAGGCCGGGGAGCTGTTTTTT. As protein: CASSYGQAGELFF.

The V and J genes are TRBV9 and TRBJ2-7, with D perhaps matching TRBD2 (7 bases). The V end lost 0 bases, the J end lost 5 bases, and 15 bases lay between the germline ends. The germline gives CDR1 SGDLS, CDR2 YYNGEE. The CDR3 runs to 15 residues. In DNA form, the CDR3 reads TGTGCCAGCAGCGTAGTGGGGGGGGCCCCCCACGAGCAGTACTTC. This gives the protein CASSVVGGAPHEQYF.

The chain employs TRBV15 and TRBJ1-5; tentative D call: TRBD1 (5 bases). This CDR3 contains 14 residues. V was trimmed by 0 bases and J by 4 bases, leaving 7 bases between them. CDR1 is LNHNV and CDR2 is YYDKDF in the germline V gene (reference sequence). CDR3 residues: CATSRDKGNQPQHF. DNA for the CDR3: TGTGCCACCAGCAGAGATAAGGGGAATCAGCCCCAGCATTTT.

This clone has only a few counts. The V call is TRBV5-1, the J call TRBJ2-2, with 10 positions matching TRBD2. This CDR3 contains 16 residues. Trimming took 0 bases from V and 6 from J; bases not matched to a gene: 5. In germline, CDR1 is SGHRS, CDR2 YFSETQ. CDR3 nucleotide sequence: TGCGCCAGCAGCTTGGCAGCTAGCGGGGGCCCCGGGGAGCTGTTTTTT. This gives the protein CASSLAASGGPGELFF.

The V and J genes are TRBV6-1 and TRBJ1-5; 8 bases fit TRBD1. There are 14 residues in the CDR3. The V and J ends lost 4 bases and 7 bases, in that order; junction bases with no gene match: 6. The germline V gene has CDR1 MNHNS and CDR2 SASEGT. The CDR3 nucleotides are TGTGCCAGCAGTGCGACAGGGGCAGAGCAGCCCCAGCATTTT. It specifies CASSATGAEQPQHF.

The chain employs TRBV7-9 and TRBJ1-2; 11 positions agree with TRBD1. Germline CDR1 SEHNR, CDR2 FQNEAQ (reference sequence). The CDR3 totals 15 residues. V lost 1 base to trimming and J lost 8 bases; unmatched junction nucleotides: 6. The CDR3 spells CASSLVGQGAQGYTF. The DNA of the CDR3 is TGTGCCAGCAGCTTAGTTGGACAGGGGGCGCAGGGCTACACCTTC.

This clone has a single count. The chain links TRBV20-1 to TRBJ1-1, with TRBD1 as a possible D gene (5 bases). This CDR3 has 11 residues. Germline V CDR1 and CDR2: DFQATT, SNEGSKA (reference sequence). The V and J ends lost 5 bases and 4 bases respectively, with 8 bases between them. The CDR3 protein is CSAVRVTEAFF. The CDR3, as DNA: TGCAGTGCTGTCAGGGTCACTGAAGCTTTCTTT.

CDR3 nucleotides: TGTGCCAGCAGCCTTGGCTCCACTAGCGGGGGTGGGACCCAGTACTTC. As protein: CASSLGSTSGGGTQYF. This chain links TRBV5-4 with TRBJ2-5; 11 positions match TRBD2. Germline V lookup: CDR1 SGHNT, CDR2 YYREEE (reference sequence). The CDR3 length is 16 residues. V lost 4 bases to trimming and J lost 7 bases; unmatched junction nucleotides: 12.

The chain recombines TRBV9 with TRBJ1-1; weak D call: TRBD1 (5 bases). This CDR3 has 13 residues. V lost 4 bases and J lost 5, with 12 bases in between. Germline V gives CDR1 SGDLS, CDR2 YYNGEE. CDR3 DNA: TGTGCCAGCAGCCTTGGGGGGAGGACTGAAGCTTTCTTT. Translated: CASSLGGRTEAFF. Variable domain in full (rest from reference TRBV9 and TRBJ1-1): DSGVTQTPKHLITATGQRVTLRCSPRSGDLSVYWYQQSLDQGLQFLIQYYNGEERAKGNILERFSAQQFPDLHSELNLSSLELGDSALYFCASSLGGRTEAFFGQGTRLTVV.

V gene TRBV4-1 combines with J gene TRBJ1-2; no definite D call. The germline V gene encodes CDR1 MGHRA and CDR2 YSYEKL. This CDR3 is built from 14 residues. With 4 bases removed from V and 7 bases from J, the gap between germline ends came to 16 bases. The CDR3 spells CASSPEGGRSGYTF. CDR3 in DNA: TGCGCCAGCAGCCCCGAGGGAGGTCGGAGTGGCTACACCTTC.

The rearrangement joins TRBV5-1 to TRBJ2-1; TRBD2 matches 7 bases. The CDR3 sequence is 13 residues long. V trimming: 4 bases; J trimming: 4 bases; junction bases outside the gene matches: 2. CDR1 is SGHRS and CDR2 is YFSETQ in the germline V gene. CDR3 nucleotide sequence: TGCGCCAGCAGCCAGGGACTATACAATGAGCAGTTCTTC. Amino acids: CASSQGLYNEQFF.

The chain uses TRBV13 and TRBJ2-5, with TRBD1 matching 8 bases. The CDR3 is made up of 14 amino acids. The germline V gene has CDR1 PRHDT and CDR2 FYEKMQ (reference sequence). The V gene end was trimmed by 5 bases and the J gene end by 3 bases; junction bases not matched to a gene: 5. The CDR3 nucleotides read TGTGCCAGCAGCACCCAGGACAGGGAAGAGACCCAGTACTTC. Amino acid sequence: CASSTQDREETQYF.

V is TRBV11-1 and J is TRBJ2-3; D is ambiguous. The V end was cut by 3 bases, the J end by 2 bases, with 9 bases between. Germline values: CDR1 SGHAT, CDR2 FQDESV (reference sequence). CDR3 size: 14 residues. In DNA form, the CDR3 reads TGTGCCAGCAGCTTTGGAGCCAACACAGATACGCAGTATTTT. Its translation: CASSFGANTDTQYF.

The V and J genes are TRBV5-6 and TRBJ1-6; D ambiguous. CDR1 SGHDT and CDR2 YYEEEE come from the germline V gene. Trimming removed 4 bases at V and 5 bases at J, with 16 bases between. The CDR3 is 16 residues long. CDR3 region: CASSISPWANNSPLHF. The DNA for the CDR3 is TGTGCCAGCAGCATTTCCCCCTGGGCTAATAATTCACCCCTCCACTTT.

The rearrangement joins TRBV6-5 to TRBJ2-3; D is possibly TRBD2 (7 bases). The CDR3 is made up of 15 amino acids. The V gene's germline CDR1 is MNHEY and CDR2 SVGAGI. V gave up 0 bases and J gave up 6 bases, with 13 bases separating them. The CDR3 coding sequence is TGTGCCAGCAGTTACTCGGTAGGGGGAGGGGATACGCAGTATTTT. It yields the protein CASSYSVGGGDTQYF.

The chain combines TRBV9 with TRBJ1-2; 7 nucleotides align to TRBD1. This CDR3 spans 12 amino acids. V trimming: 3 bases; J trimming: 8 bases; junction bases outside the gene matches: 4. CDR1 is SGDLS, CDR2 YYNGEE, per germline. In DNA, the CDR3 is TGTGCCAGCAGCGGCAGGGGGTGCGGCTACACCTTC. Its translation is CASSGRGCGYTF.

The chain couples TRBV14 to TRBJ2-1; TRBD2 matches 12 bases. Germline V CDR1 and CDR2: SGHDN, FVKESK. The CDR3 totals 19 residues. The trim removed 4 bases at V and 0 bases at J, leaving 10 bases unmatched. CDR3 sequence reads: CASSLPTSGGGTSYNEQFF. CDR3 in DNA: TGTGCCAGCAGCCTCCCGACTAGCGGGGGTGGGACCTCCTACAATGAGCAGTTCTTC. The full variable domain, its missing parts supplied by reference TRBV14 and TRBJ2-1, is EAGVTQFPSHSVIEKGQTVTLRCDPISGHDNLYWYRRVMGKEIKFLLHFVKESKQDESGMPNNRFLAERTGGTYSTLKVQPAELEDSGVYFCASSLPTSGGGTSYNEQFFGPGTRLTVL.

This clone was recorded only once. One junction end disagrees with the germline gene, perhaps due to a read error. The gene calls are TRBV7-9 and TRBJ2-1; 7 bases fit TRBD2. The germline CDR1 and CDR2 sequences are SEHNR and FQNEAQ (reference sequence). The CDR3 contains 17 residues. The CDR3: CSSSRGATGGTYNEQFF. CDR3 coding DNA: TGTTCCAGCAGTCGAGGGGCTACGGGGGGAACCTACAATGAGCAGTTCTTC.

V and J are TRBV6-4 and TRBJ2-2, with D maybe TRBD1 (6 bases). Trimming took 11 bases from V and 1 from J, leaving 17 bases between them. From germline, CDR1 is MRHNA and CDR2 SNTAGT. The CDR3 contains 15 residues. CDR3 loop: CAQTRGQKNTGELFF. DNA of the CDR3: TGTGCCCAAACCCGAGGACAGAAGAACACCGGGGAGCTGTTTTTT.

The CDR3 protein is CASSLTSGGSSSYEQYF. The CDR3 nucleotides are TGCGCCAGCAGCTTGACTAGCGGGGGGTCGAGCTCCTACGAGCAGTACTTC. This chain uses TRBV5-1 with TRBJ2-7; 12 bases map to TRBD2. There are 17 residues in the CDR3. Trimming cost V 1 base and J 0 bases; bases outside gene matches: 5. Per germline, CDR1 SGHRS and CDR2 YFSETQ.

The chain joins TRBV11-3 to TRBJ2-1, with TRBD2 matching 9 bases. The CDR3 has 16 amino acids. From germline, CDR1 is SGHNT and CDR2 YENEEA. The V gene end was trimmed by 1 base and the J gene end by 4 bases; junction bases not matched to a gene: 5. The CDR3 loop reads CASSLVGTSSYNEQFF. The CDR3 bases are TGTGCCAGCAGCTTAGTAGGGACTAGCAGTTACAATGAGCAGTTCTTC.

The rearrangement uses TRBV6-1 and TRBJ1-5; 7 nucleotides line up with TRBD1. CDR1 MNHNS and CDR2 SASEGT come from the germline V gene. Germline trimming cut 4 bases from V and 2 bases from J; bases unmatched to any gene: 8. This CDR3 spans 16 amino acids. The CDR3 is CASSVTGLGGNQPQHF. The CDR3 DNA sequence: TGTGCCAGCAGTGTGACAGGGCTGGGGGGCAATCAGCCCCAGCATTTT.

This clone was seen a few times. The gene calls are TRBV6-5 and TRBJ2-5; 7 bases match TRBD1. V gave up 3 bases and J gave up 5 bases; unmatched junction bases: 9. Germline V CDR1 and CDR2: MNHEY, SVGAGI. This CDR3 is built from 15 residues. CDR3 sequence (DNA): TGTGCCAGCAGTTATAGCAGGACAGGTGTTGAGACCCAGTACTTC. Translated, it gives CASSYSRTGVETQYF.

The chain links TRBV27 to TRBJ2-1; 11 bases map to TRBD2. The CDR3 has 15 residues. Germline V gene sequence: CDR1 MNHEY, CDR2 SMNVEV (reference sequence). J was trimmed by 7 bases and V by 7 bases; bases with no gene match: 9. CDR3 protein: CASTFSGGAYNEQFF. The CDR3 nucleotides are TGTGCCAGCACCTTTAGCGGGGGGGCGTATAATGAGCAGTTCTTC.

The chain couples TRBV9 to TRBJ1-1; D unresolved. This CDR3 comprises 16 residues. V lost 3 bases to trimming and J lost 2 bases, with 17 bases between them. Germline CDR1 is SGDLS and CDR2 is YYNGEE. The CDR3 reads CASSATARGYNTEAFF. The CDR3 bases are TGTGCCAGCAGCGCGACCGCGCGCGGATATAACACTGAAGCTTTCTTT. Based on the CDR3 plus reference TRBV9 and TRBJ1-1, the full variable domain is DSGVTQTPKHLITATGQRVTLRCSPRSGDLSVYWYQQSLDQGLQFLIQYYNGEERAKGNILERFSAQQFPDLHSELNLSSLELGDSALYFCASSATARGYNTEAFFGQGTRLTVV.

The rearrangement links TRBV6-8 to TRBJ2-4; D might be TRBD2 (6 bases). Per germline, CDR1 MNHGY and CDR2 SAAAGT. The CDR3 runs 17 residues. V shed 5 bases and J shed 0 bases, with 17 bases lying between them. CDR3: CASSTCGGRSAKNIQYF. In DNA, the CDR3 is TGTGCCAGCAGTACCTGTGGGGGGAGGTCAGCCAAAAACATTCAGTACTTC.